The T cell receptor beta chain described here comes from a study of OX40 agonist ivuxolimab in advanced cancers. The assay was immunoSEQ multiplex PCR, and TCRdb's table has in-frame clones only and misses some. The sample consists of about 95,000 clones, roughly 89% of them appearing once. The V and J ends lost 6 bases and 0 bases respectively, with 12 bases between them. From germline, CDR1 is SGDLS and CDR2 YYNGEE. This CDR3 contains 14 residues. The material was CD4+ or CD8+ T cells sorted from blood, obtained in a trial of the OX40 agonist ivuxolimab. The sequence derives from an adult with an advanced solid tumor such as melanoma, head and neck, liver or kidney cancer. The chain carries TRBV9 and TRBJ1-1; D not certain. CDR3 DNA sequence: TGTGCCAGCAAATCCGGATCGATGAACACTGAAGCTTTCTTT. Translation: CASKSGSMNTEAFF.